The 11 T cell receptor beta chains reported below all come from one sample, sequenced in a study of response to subunit inactivated influenza vaccine. Each CDR3 protein is one row after TCRdb ran MiXCR on the RT-PCR reads. The sample has 600,000 to 700,000 distinct CDR3 sequences, 11% to 15% seen once; the top ten hold 7.5% to 8%. The specimen comprised PBMCs from blood, sampled 14 days before vaccination. The source of these receptors is a man between 50 and 59 years old who received an inactivated influenza vaccine.

The table lists this clonotype with many counts. This rearrangement joins TRBV12-3 or TRBV12-4 to TRBJ2-5; D call uncertain. The CDR3 loop spans 11 amino acids. Trimming cost V 8 bases and J 0 bases, with 4 bases left between them. CDR3 protein: CASGNQETQYF. Written as DNA, the CDR3 is TGTGCCAGCGGGAACCAAGAGACCCAGTACTTC.

This clonotype was found a few times. The V call is TRBV3-1, the J call TRBJ2-1, with 8 bases identical to TRBD2. CDR1 LGHDT and CDR2 YNNKEL come from the germline V gene (reference sequence). V lost 3 bases, J lost 6 bases, and 7 bases stayed unmatched. The CDR3 totals 15 residues. The CDR3 reads CASSQGLVPFNEQFF. CDR3 DNA: TGTGCCAGCAGCCAGGGACTAGTCCCTTTCAATGAGCAGTTCTTC.

The chain is built from TRBV3-1 and TRBJ2-3; D perhaps matches TRBD1 (6 bases). The germline gives CDR1 LGHDT, CDR2 YNNKEL (reference sequence). CDR3 length: 17 residues. With 0 bases removed from V and 0 bases from J, the gap between germline ends came to 13 bases. The CDR3 DNA is TGTGCCAGCAGCCAAGATCCAGGGACACCTAGCACAGATACGCAGTATTTT. Protein sequence: CASSQDPGTPSTDTQYF.

V usage is TRBV6-5 and J usage is TRBJ2-2, with a possible D match to TRBD1 (5 bases). Germline values: CDR1 MNHEY, CDR2 SVGAGI. The CDR3 sequence is 11 residues long. Here the CDR3 DNA reads TGTGCTACAGGTCGCACAGAGGAGCTGTTTTTT. Translation gives CATGRTEELFF.

This chain uses TRBV12-1 with TRBJ1-3. TRBV12-1 constitutes a pseudogene. The CDR3 contains 20 residues. The CDR3, as DNA: TGTGCCAGCAGCTTTGATAAGGGGGTGATGAGGGTCCTCTCTGGAAACACCATATATTTT. It specifies CASSFDKGVMRVLSGNTIYF.

This clonotype showed up just a few times. The chain recombines TRBV20-1 with TRBJ1-6; 10 bases are shared with TRBD1. With 5 bases clipped from V and 9 bases from J, the junction kept 13 bases outside the gene matches. Looked up from germline, CDR1 is DFQATT and CDR2 is SNEGSKA (reference sequence). The CDR3 spans 16 residues. The CDR3 DNA reads TGCAGTGCTCCTGGACAGGGGGGCGTCTGGGGTTCACCCCTCCACTTT. Amino acid sequence: CSAPGQGGVWGSPLHF.

This clonotype was observed a handful of times. V gene TRBV6-1 combines with J gene TRBJ1-2, with D uncertain. The germline V gene has CDR1 MNHNS and CDR2 SASEGT. This CDR3 region has 13 residues. V lost 7 bases and J lost 5, with 14 bases in between. CDR3 loop: CASKTGVGYGYTF. The CDR3 DNA follows: TGTGCCAGCAAGACGGGCGTTGGATATGGCTACACCTTC.

The chain joins TRBV6-5 to TRBJ2-7, with a possible D match to TRBD2 (6 bases). The germline gives CDR1 MNHEY, CDR2 SVGAGI. The V and J ends lost 2 bases and 4 bases respectively, with 9 bases between them. CDR3 length: 13 amino acids. CDR3 nucleotides: TGTGCCAGCAGTTACCGCGCGGGGTACGAGCAGTACTTC. The encoded protein is CASSYRAGYEQYF.

This clonotype was counted only a few times. V gene TRBV6-2 or TRBV6-3 combines with J gene TRBJ2-3, with D perhaps TRBD1 or TRBD2 (5 bases each). Trimming cost V 6 bases and J 1 base, with 17 bases left between them. Germline V gene sequence: CDR1 MNHEY, CDR2 SVGEGT. CDR3 length equals 16 residues. CDR3 nucleotide sequence: TGTGCCAGCAGCGATCCGGGACCCCAGCGCACAGATACGCAGTATTTT. It encodes CASSDPGPQRTDTQYF.

The CDR3 region is CASSFGDRAYEQYF. In DNA form, the CDR3 reads TGCGCCAGCAGCTTCGGGGACAGAGCCTACGAGCAGTACTTC. The genes are TRBV5-1 and TRBJ2-7; 7 nucleotides line up with TRBD1. V lost 2 bases and J lost 2; bases outside the gene matches: 4. The CDR3 covers 14 residues. Germline CDR1 SGHRS, CDR2 YFSETQ.

Many counts were recorded for this clonotype. The J gene is TRBJ2-7, the V gene TRBV10-2; 8 nucleotides align to TRBD1. Unmatched junction bases numbered 7, after V lost 6 bases and J lost 0 bases. The CDR3 has 15 amino acids. The germline V gene encodes CDR1 WSHSY and CDR2 SAAADI. The CDR3 bases are TGCGCCAGCAGCGTGGACAGGGACAGCTCCTACGAGCAGTACTTC. This gives the protein CASSVDRDSSYEQYF.